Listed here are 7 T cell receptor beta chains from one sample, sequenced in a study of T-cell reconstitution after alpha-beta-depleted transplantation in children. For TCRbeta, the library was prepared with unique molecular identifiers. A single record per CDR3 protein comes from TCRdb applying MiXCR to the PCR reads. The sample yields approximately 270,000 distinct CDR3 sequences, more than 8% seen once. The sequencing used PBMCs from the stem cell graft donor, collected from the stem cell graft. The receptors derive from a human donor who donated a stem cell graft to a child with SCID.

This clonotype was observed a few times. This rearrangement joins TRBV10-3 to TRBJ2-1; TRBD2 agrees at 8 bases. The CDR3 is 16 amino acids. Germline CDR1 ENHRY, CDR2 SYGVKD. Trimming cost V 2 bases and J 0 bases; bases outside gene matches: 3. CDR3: CAISESGGSSYNEQFF. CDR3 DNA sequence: TGTGCCATCAGTGAGAGCGGGGGTAGCTCCTACAATGAGCAGTTCTTC.

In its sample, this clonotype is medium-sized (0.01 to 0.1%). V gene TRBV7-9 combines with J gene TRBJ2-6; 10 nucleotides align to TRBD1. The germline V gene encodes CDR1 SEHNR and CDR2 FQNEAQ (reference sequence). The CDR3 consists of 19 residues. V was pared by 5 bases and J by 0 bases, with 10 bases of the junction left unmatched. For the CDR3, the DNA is TGTGCCAGCAGCGCCCTTGGACAGGGGGGATTCTCTGGGGCCAACGTCCTGACTTTC. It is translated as CASSALGQGGFSGANVLTF. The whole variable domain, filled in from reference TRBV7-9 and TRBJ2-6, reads DTGVSQNPRHKITKRGQNVTFRCDPISEHNRLYWYRQTLGQGPEFLTYFQNEAQLEKSRLLSDRFSAERPKGSFSTLEIQRTEQGDSAMYLCASSALGQGGFSGANVLTFGAGSRLTVL.

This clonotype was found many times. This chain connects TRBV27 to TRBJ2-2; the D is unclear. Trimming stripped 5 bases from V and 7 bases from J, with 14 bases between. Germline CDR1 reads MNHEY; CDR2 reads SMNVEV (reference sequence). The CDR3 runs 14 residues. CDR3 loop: CASSPGPTFGELFF. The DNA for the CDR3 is TGTGCCAGCAGTCCAGGACCGACTTTCGGGGAGCTGTTTTTT.

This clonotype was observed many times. The CDR3 spells CASSANAGTGLRNEQYF. CDR3 DNA: TGTGCCAGCAGCGCCAACGCCGGGACAGGTTTAAGAAACGAGCAGTACTTC. This chain joins TRBV7-2 and TRBJ2-7, with TRBD1 matching over 8 bases. CDR3 length: 17 amino acids. The ends lost 5 bases at V and 5 bases at J; junction bases unmatched: 17. Germline values: CDR1 SGHTA, CDR2 FQGNSA.

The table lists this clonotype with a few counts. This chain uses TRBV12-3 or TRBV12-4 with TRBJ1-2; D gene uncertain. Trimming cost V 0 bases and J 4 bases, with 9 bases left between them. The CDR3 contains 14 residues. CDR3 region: CASSLAPSSYGYTF. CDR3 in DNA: TGTGCCAGCAGTTTAGCGCCCTCCTCCTATGGCTACACCTTC.

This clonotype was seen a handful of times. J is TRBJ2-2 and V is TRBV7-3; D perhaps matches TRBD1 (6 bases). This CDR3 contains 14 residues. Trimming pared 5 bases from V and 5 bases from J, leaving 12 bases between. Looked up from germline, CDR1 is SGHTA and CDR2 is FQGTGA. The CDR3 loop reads CASSPGTTTGELFF. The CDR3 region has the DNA TGTGCCAGCAGCCCCGGGACAACAACCGGGGAGCTGTTTTTT.

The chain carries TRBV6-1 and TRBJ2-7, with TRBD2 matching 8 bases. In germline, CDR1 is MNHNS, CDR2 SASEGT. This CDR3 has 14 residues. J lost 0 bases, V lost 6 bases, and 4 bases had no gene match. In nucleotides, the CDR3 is TGTGCCAGCAGCAAGCGGGGGTCCTCCTACGAGCAGTACTTC. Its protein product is CASSKRGSSYEQYF.